The 9 T cell receptor beta chains below were found in one sample sequenced in a study of blood T cells in healthy people across ages. Primers used in a second PCR of roughly 6 to 12 cycles were a sample-barcoded 5' primer and a J-beta primer mix. One entry per CDR3 protein results from TCRdb running MiXCR on the 5' RACE reads. The sample lists some 1.5 million distinct CDR3 sequences, roughly 27% seen once, with about 8% in the top ten. Sequenced sample: blood. Receptors originate from a woman younger than 45 in good health.

There are a few counts of this clonotype. The gene calls are TRBV5-1 and TRBJ2-5; D perhaps matches TRBD2 (5 bases). V gave up 1 base and J gave up 5 bases, with 12 bases separating them. CDR3 size: 14 residues. Germline-derived CDR1 and CDR2 are SGHRS and YFSETQ. CDR3 loop: CASSLMEARETQYF. The CDR3 coding sequence is TGCGCCAGCAGCTTGATGGAGGCCCGGGAGACCCAGTACTTC. The whole variable domain, filled in from reference TRBV5-1 and TRBJ2-5, reads KAGVTQTPRYLIKTRGQQVTLSCSPISGHRSVSWYQQTPGQGLQFLFEYFSETQRNKGNFPGRFSGRQFSNSRSEMNVSTLELGDSALYLCASSLMEARETQYFGPGTRLLVL.

This clonotype was recorded at least ten times. V usage is TRBV12-3 or TRBV12-4 and J usage is TRBJ2-7, with D hard to call. The CDR3 loop spans 13 amino acids. Trimming took off 5 bases at V and 0 bases at J, with 8 bases between the two ends. CDR3 sequence reads: CASSPTTSYEQYF. The CDR3 nucleotides are TGTGCCAGCAGTCCCACAACCTCCTACGAGCAGTACTTC.

The table lists this clonotype with a few counts. The chain links TRBV20-1 to TRBJ1-5; 9 nucleotides agree with TRBD1. Germline CDR1 and CDR2: DFQATT and SNEGSKA (reference sequence). V shed 4 bases, J shed 0 bases, and the junction held 7 bases outside the gene matches. The CDR3 extends over 16 amino acids. CDR3: CSAKPGQGTSNQPQHF. CDR3 nucleotides: TGCAGTGCTAAGCCGGGACAGGGTACTAGCAATCAGCCCCAGCATTTT.

CDR3 coding DNA: TGTGCCAGCAGCTTAGAGGGGCTCCAGTACGAGCAGTACTTC. Amino acid sequence: CASSLEGLQYEQYF. J is TRBJ2-7 and V is TRBV7-2, with a weak D call TRBD1 (5 bases). V was pared by 1 base and J by 4 bases, with 11 bases between. The CDR3 has 14 amino acids. Germline V gene data show CDR1 as SGHTA and CDR2 as FQGNSA.

This clonotype showed up many times. J is TRBJ2-7 and V is TRBV6-2 or TRBV6-3, with a possible D match to TRBD2 (6 bases). Germline lookup yields CDR1 MNHEY and CDR2 SVGEGT. Trimming removed 6 bases from V and 1 base from J, with 10 bases in between. The CDR3 is 13 residues long. DNA of the CDR3: TGTGCCAGCAGACGGGGGACTTCCTACGAGCAGTACTTC. Amino acid sequence: CASRRGTSYEQYF.

The rearrangement links TRBV5-1 to TRBJ2-1; 7 nucleotides line up with TRBD1. Germline trimming cut 4 bases from V and 13 bases from J; bases unmatched to any gene: 23. CDR1 SGHRS and CDR2 YFSETQ come from the germline V gene. The CDR3 extends over 17 amino acids. The DNA of the CDR3 is TGCGCCAGCAGCACAGGAGCCCGACAGGGAATGGGAGAGACCCAGTTCTTC. As protein: CASSTGARQGMGETQFF.

Only a few counts were recorded for this clonotype. The gene calls are TRBV12-3 or TRBV12-4 and TRBJ2-2; D remains ambiguous. The V and J ends lost 6 bases and 8 bases respectively, with 13 bases between them. The CDR3 totals 13 residues. The CDR3 here is CASSTIGPGELFF. The CDR3 region has the DNA TGTGCCAGCAGCACCATAGGGCCGGGGGAGCTGTTTTTT.

This clonotype was found many times. The chain carries TRBV4-2 and TRBJ2-7; TRBD2 agrees at 8 bases. This CDR3 has 15 residues. Germline CDR1 LGHNA, CDR2 YNFKEQ. The V and J ends lost 1 base and 5 bases, in that order; junction bases with no gene match: 7. Written as DNA, the CDR3 is TGTGCCAGCAGCCAAGGACAGCGGGAGAACGACGAGCAGTACTTC. Translating gives CASSQGQRENDEQYF.

A remark on this clonotype: A much more abundant neighbour one base away suggests this may be a read error. The J gene is TRBJ2-1, the V gene TRBV11-1, with D possibly being TRBD1 or TRBD2 (5 bases each). Germline CDR1 is SGHAT and CDR2 is FQDESV (reference sequence). The CDR3 consists of 15 residues. V gave up 0 bases and J gave up 10 bases, with 16 bases separating them. CDR3 DNA: TGTGCCAGCAGCTTAGCCGGGACGGTAGCCTACGAGCAGTTCTTC. As protein: CASSLAGTVAYEQFF.